This T cell receptor (beta chain) was recovered during a study of CD8 T cells in Susac syndrome (dated by TCRdb to between 2018 and 2021). A note on the overall study: Whether CD8+ T cell activation and differentiation in Susac syndrome was antigen driven was tested using repertoire sequencing. The clonality of the CD8+ T cell repertoire was compared across approximately eleven healthy donors, around 14 Susac syndrome patients and around 16 multiple sclerosis patients. Points the paper makes about the study in general: The number of individuals in the TCR sequencing and HLA analysis was recognized as being relatively small.

In regard to this clonotype: Its antigen target is currently unknown. No base qualities exist here, and no much larger clone lies one base off it.

RNA was extracted with the RNeasy kit and about 0.5 to 1 ug was reverse transcribed using random hexamers. The immunoSEQ multiplex PCR assay, covering 54 Vbeta and 13 Jbeta segments, was used to amplify TCR beta CDR3 regions. PCR amplification bias was corrected by using a synthetic template baseline for primer optimization and computational correction. In the paper's pipeline: Reads were annotated to V, D and J genes per IMGT and analyzed with immunoSEQ Analyzer, keeping only productive sequences. Clonality was computed as one minus Shannon entropy normalized by log2 of the number of productive unique sequences. For each patient and control, public and private clones were evaluated among the 100 most prevalent clones. Susac-specific clones were defined as absent from healthy and MS cohorts, around 980 published viral clones and other ImmuneACCESS disease sequences. The raw public data were reprocessed by TCRdb itself: fastp quality trimming at Q25, MiXCR clonotype calling, in-frame beta chains only. Rows merge per CDR3 protein into single entries with the most common DNA and genes. It is TCRdb's table, rather than the study itself, that gives the V and J calls and clone size. This sample has 160,000 or so distinct CDR3 sequences in its table, and 85% to 95% of those were observed once. About 0.15% of the sample lies in the top ten.

High-throughput TCR beta sequencing profiled peripheral blood CD8+ and CD4+ T cells from healthy donors, Susac syndrome patients and multiple sclerosis patients. Multiple sclerosis controls were treatment-naive patients with stable or active relapsing-remitting disease fulfilling revised McDonald criteria. Bulk CD8+ and CD4+ T cells were purified by magnetic negative isolation, whereas CD8+ TEMRA cells were enriched by FACS. Blood was collected in EDTA tubes and processed within 24 hours, with PBMCs isolated through density gradient centrifugation. PBMCs intended for TCR sequencing were cryopreserved in liquid nitrogen and thawed later in a water bath at 37 degrees C. A purity of at least 90% was achieved for sorted or isolated CD4+, CD8+ and CD8+ TEMRA cells. Reading from cysteine to phenylalanine, the CDR3 counts 17 amino acids. The DNA shown is the 51-base CDR3, in frame from base 1. Sequences DFQATT (CDR1) and SNEGSKA (CDR2) are obtained from the germline V gene (reference sequence). Compared with germline, V lacks 3 bases and J lacks 0 bases; bases without a gene match: 9.

The chain is encoded by TRBV20-1 joined to TRBJ2-1; 9 bases in between match TRBD2. The TCR comes from a human donor with multiple sclerosis. The specimen sequenced was CD8+ T cells from PBMCs. The DNA sequence follows: TGCAGTGCTAGGGCTAGCGGGGAGTACTTCTCCTACAATGAGCAGTTCTTC. This yields the protein CSARASGEYFSYNEQFF.